The entry below describes one TCR beta chain. Its antigen target is currently unknown. It has no much larger one-base neighbor in the sample; base qualities were not kept. This entry comes from a study of shared clonotypes between healthy human individuals (dated by TCRdb to about 2020). Regarding the research as a whole: The cohort included three men and a couple of women between 18 and 49 years of age. For each donor, three plates each were used for CD4 naive and CD4 memory, two plates were used for CD8 naive, and one plate was used for CD8 memory. The study deeply sequenced blood TCR repertoires of about five healthy adults to estimate repertoire size and the extent of clonotype sharing between individuals. To increase sequencing depth and limit assay-specific biases, TCR repertoire library preparation and sequencing were carried out by different laboratories using diverse techniques. Per donor, leukapheresis produced somewhere between about 0.94 and 9 billion PBMCs. Overall study results and their limits: Because the study included only a small number of donors, the genetic and exposure-history diversity represented was limited. Even with the large sequencing depth, rarefaction of the sorted-subset datasets indicated that sequencing was incomplete. Compared with non-shared clonotypes, the clonotypes found in all four sorted-subset donors had higher generation probabilities. Only blood was sampled, and tissue TCR repertoires likely differ from those in blood. Sharing across several donors was observed for around 5% of naive CD4, over 3% of naive CD8, about 2.3% of memory CD4, and around 0.4% of memory CD8 clonotypes. Pairwise subsampling led to the expectation that sequencing depth would affect the degree of clonotype sharing among donors. Naive subsets generally had larger estimated clonotype richness than memory subsets.

Using the deep immunoSEQ assay, TCR CDR3 regions were amplified from genomic DNA by multiplex PCR. Extracted genomic DNA from each cell subset was distributed evenly across all wells of several immunoSEQ 96-well plates, and each plate was treated as a replicate. For sorted subsets, each replicate PCR was loaded with about 200 ng genomic DNA, equivalent to about 30,000 T cell genomes. Purified libraries were measured with a Qubit 3.0 fluorometer, size-checked on a Bioanalyzer 2100, and measured again with the KAPA Library Quantification kit. A separate single-read 150-cycle Illumina NextSeq 550 flow cell was used to sequence each immunoSEQ 96-well plate. The source study handled its data this way. Because the immunoSEQ output included only junctional sequences and no quality scores, the filtering could not be the same as the filtering used for full-length reads. Sequences were annotated with PyIR, a Python wrapper for IgBLAST v1.9, and V/J genes and CDR3 were assigned using IMGT germline references. Reads with weak V/J assignments (E-value above 1e-6), missing CDR3, stop codons, out-of-frame junctions, or ambiguous translated residues were removed. V3J clonotypes were defined as sequences sharing an identical inferred V gene, J gene, and CDR3 amino acid sequence. Percentage overlap between repertoires was calculated by dividing the number of shared unique clonotypes by the size of the smaller repertoire. Richness of each repertoire was evaluated using RTK rarefaction, the Chao1 estimator, and Recon v2.1 estimates of unobserved clonotypes. Generation probabilities were computed with OLGA for all TCRbeta clonotypes obtained by the gDNA method from several donors. Sourced from immuneACCESS, this table was stored by TCRdb with only in-frame sequences that have V and J called. A share of the clones is absent; for the studies checked, an unresolved V gene accounts for under half, and the remainder has no known explanation. From that table come the V and J calls and clone size; the DNA was used to work out D and trimming. The sample yields 2,100,000 or so clones; around 95% were counted once. 0.1% to 0.15% of the sample goes to the ten largest clones.

The germline V gene provides CDR1 SGHTA and CDR2 FQGNSA. The CDR3 runs 17 residues from the cysteine to the phenylalanine. Just CDR3 DNA is preserved here, 51 bases in frame from base 1. V ends up 5 bases short and J 2 bases short, with an unmatched junction base count of 8. Donors were healthy HIV-negative adults with no recently reported acute infections or vaccinations. Every donor was a Caucasian adult residing in Nashville, Tennessee, USA. Magnetic negative selection was used to enrich CD4+ T cells, after which naive cells were positively selected on CD45RA and the negative fraction became the memory subset. Blood was obtained by leukapheresis, after which PBMCs were separated by Ficoll-Histopaque density gradient centrifugation and cryopreserved in liquid nitrogen vapor phase. Purity and quantity of every magnetically sorted T cell population were checked by analytical flow cytometry. From each sorted fraction, genomic DNA was isolated and quantified by UV absorbance on a Nanodrop 2000c.

The sample taken for sequencing was naive CD4+ T cells sorted from blood. The sample's cell subset or site, from its label and the paper: CD45RA+ positively selected. This TCR was sampled from a man aged 18 to 29 in good health. The chain is assembled from TRBV7-2 and TRBJ2-1; the central 11 bases match TRBD1. DNA sequence: TGTGCCAGCAGCCCCAGTTTGGGACAGGGGGCCTACAATGAGCAGTTCTTC. It translates to CASSPSLGQGAYNEQFF.